This entry concerns a single T cell receptor (beta chain). Germline V gives CDR1 SEHNR, CDR2 FQNEAQ (reference sequence). The germline V and J ends were trimmed by 4 bases and 5 bases, with 20 bases remaining between them. CDR3 length: 16 residues. This specimen belongs to a study of CD8+ T cells in alopecia areata. Sequencing relied on a cDNA template that was reverse transcribed from extracted RNA. Method: immunoSEQ multiplex PCR; TCRdb's copy keeps in-frame clones and lacks some. Here the sample spans 100,000 to 150,000 clones, around 48% being singletons. Both peripheral blood and punch biopsies of lesional scalp skin were obtained from patients who had alopecia areata.

The gene calls are TRBV7-9 and TRBJ1-1, with a tentative D call TRBD1 (5 bases). The specimen was NKG2D-low CD8+ T cells sorted from blood. This receptor was taken from a human donor with alopecia areata. CDR3 sequence reads: CASSSPGGSSGTEAFF. CDR3 DNA: TGTGCCAGCAGCTCTCCGGGGGGTAGTTCCGGGACTGAAGCTTTCTTT.